The sequence of this T cell receptor (beta chain) was determined in a study of CD8 T cells in ankylosing spondylitis (dated by TCRdb to 2015 to 2018). Some background on the complete study: To find TCR variants linked to disease, the study profiled T cell receptor beta repertoires in ankylosing spondylitis patients and healthy donors. In total, the full study cohort was made up of nearly 110 healthy donors and some 26 ankylosing spondylitis patients. Samples of peripheral blood were taken, and for ankylosing spondylitis patients, synovial fluid was collected as well.

Taken from the germline V gene, the CDR1 and CDR2 loops are SGHRS and YFSETQ. The CDR3 spans 14 residues, from the cysteine through the phenylalanine. Only the CDR3 portion is preserved as DNA: 42 bases, with reading frame beginning at the first base. Deletion took 5 bases off V and 3 bases off J, with a span of 15 bases between the germline ends. Paper-wide results and their limitations: The disease-linked clones were reported to be significantly enriched in matched synovial fluid samples from ankylosing spondylitis patients. Blood from ankylosing spondylitis patients appeared to be characterized by a TCR beta motif made up of several highly homologous amino acid variants. Some TCR beta motif variants had previously been reported in synovial fluid and blood of reactive arthritis patients, which suggested common disease-initiation mechanisms. In peripheral blood, the disease-linked clones were found at relatively low frequencies and had a CD8+ phenotype.

Reads for this sample came from an Illumina HiSeq 2500. Quantitative 5'-RACE with molecular barcodes was used to prepare TCR beta libraries. The study's processing was this. A new computational method, built on a probabilistic model of VDJ rearrangement, was used to identify disease-linked TCR variants. The raw public reads went through TCRdb reprocessing: fastp at Q25, MiXCR clone calling, in-frame beta chains kept. Rows merge per CDR3 protein into single entries with the most common DNA and genes. The V and J calls, along with clone size, are taken from TCRdb and not from the paper's own processing. Counted in this sample were about 150,000 distinct CDR3 sequences; 40% to 50% of them appeared once. The ten largest account for over 12% of the sample. About this clonotype itself: Its cognate antigen has yet to be identified. No per-base quality is available; no much larger clone lies one base away.

Synovial fluid samples were paired with blood samples taken from the same ankylosing spondylitis patients. This receptor was identified in a male donor with ankylosing spondylitis. Rearrangement joined TRBV5-1 to TRBJ2-7, with the D gene not clear enough to name. Sequenced: synovial fluid, either unsorted or a sorted T cell fraction (not recorded which). For the CDR3, the sequence is CASRFASGYYEQYF. The nucleotide sequence is TGCGCCAGCAGATTTGCGAGTGGATACTACGAGCAGTACTTC.